The 9 T cell receptor beta chains in this list originate from one sample, sequenced in a study of shared T cell receptors in the human thymus. Generated by immunoSEQ multiplex PCR, the TCRdb table keeps only in-frame clones and is missing some. The top ten clones hold about 0.011% of a sample with approximately 730,000 clones, roughly 88% of them seen once. In addition, the sample was reused for a study of human thymus T cells.

Sequenced sample: thymocytes. The receptors here all came from a girl under two years old with a congenital heart defect.

CDR3 nucleotide sequence: TGTGCCAGCAGTTTTTTCTCAAACTTTTTTGGCTACACCTTC. The encoded protein is CASSFFSNFFGYTF. The chain carries TRBV28 and TRBJ1-2; D is undetermined. Germline V gives CDR1 MDHEN, CDR2 SYDVKM. Between the trimmed V and J ends, which lost 3 bases and 7 bases, there was a span of 15 bases. The CDR3 sequence is 14 residues long.

The chain employs TRBV14 and TRBJ2-1, with 8 positions matching TRBD2. Germline CDR1 is SGHDN and CDR2 is FVKESK. The CDR3 runs 16 residues. V was pared by 1 base and J by 5 bases, with 7 bases of the junction left unmatched. The CDR3 DNA reads TGTGCCAGCAGCCAAGGACCTGGACTAGCCGACAATGAGCAGTTCTTC. Translation gives CASSQGPGLADNEQFF.

The V and J genes are TRBV4-1 and TRBJ1-6, with TRBD1 as a possible D gene (6 bases). The CDR3 loop spans 16 amino acids. From germline, CDR1 is MGHRA and CDR2 YSYEKL. The V end lost 0 bases, the J end lost 7 bases, and 13 bases lay between the germline ends. This chain's CDR3 is CASSQDMDSSNSPLHF. The CDR3 DNA reads TGCGCCAGCAGCCAAGATATGGACAGTAGCAATTCACCCCTCCACTTT.

The chain employs TRBV12-5 and TRBJ1-6, with no clear D. CDR1 is LGHNT and CDR2 is FRNRAP in the germline V gene. Trimming removed 3 bases from V and 9 bases from J, with 18 bases in between. The CDR3 is 16 residues long. The CDR3 spells CASGFAVSWVTSPLHF. In DNA form, the CDR3 reads TGTGCTAGTGGTTTTGCGGTGAGTTGGGTGACTTCACCCCTCCACTTT.

The V gene is TRBV7-8, the J gene TRBJ1-1; the match to TRBD1 covers 8 bases. Per germline, CDR1 SGHVS and CDR2 FQNEAQ. The CDR3 has 16 residues. V shed 5 bases and J 4 bases; nucleotides not matched to a gene: 12. The CDR3, as DNA: TGTGCCAGCAGCCAACCCGGACAGGGAGGTTTCACTGAAGCTTTCTTT. Translation: CASSQPGQGGFTEAFF.

This clone was picked up one time. CDR3: CASSSLRGVETQYF. As DNA, the CDR3 is TGTGCCAGCAGTTCCCTCAGGGGGGTGGAGACCCAGTACTTC. This rearrangement joins TRBV28 to TRBJ2-5; D might be TRBD1 (7 bases). Trimming stripped 4 bases from V and 5 bases from J, with 14 bases between. The germline gives CDR1 MDHEN, CDR2 SYDVKM. The CDR3 has 14 amino acids.

The CDR3 region is CASSLGLAGGPKNEQYF. DNA of the CDR3: TGTGCCAGCAGCTTAGGGCTAGCGGGGGGGCCTAAGAACGAGCAGTACTTC. V usage is TRBV7-2 and J usage is TRBJ2-7, with TRBD2 matching 12 bases. Germline-derived CDR1 and CDR2 are SGHTA and FQGNSA. V was clipped by 1 base and J by 5 bases; unmatched bases: 9. The CDR3 is made up of 17 amino acids.

This CDR3 reads CATRPGGGPYSYEQYF. The CDR3 DNA follows: TGTGCCACAAGGCCGGGGGGCGGACCTTACTCCTACGAGCAGTACTTC. This rearrangement joins TRBV19 to TRBJ2-7, with D perhaps TRBD2 (7 bases). The CDR3 has 16 residues. Per germline, CDR1 LNHDA and CDR2 SQIVND (reference sequence). Trimming took off 10 bases at V and 0 bases at J, with 22 bases between the two ends.

V and J are TRBV7-9 and TRBJ2-3; the D gene is possibly TRBD2 (7 bases). Germline values: CDR1 SEHNR, CDR2 FQNEAQ (reference sequence). The CDR3 length is 18 residues. The V and J ends lost 2 bases and 1 base respectively, with 19 bases between them. The DNA for the CDR3 is TGTGCCAGCAGCTTAATGTGGATGGCGGGGGCCCGCACAGATACGCAGTATTTT. It encodes CASSLMWMAGARTDTQYF.